This T cell receptor beta chain is drawn from a study of OX40 agonist ivuxolimab in advanced cancers. Study overall: All patients had ivuxolimab intravenously every 2 weeks at 0.01 to 10 mg/kg. Patients treated during dose escalation were battling hepatocellular carcinoma, melanoma, renal cell or head and neck cancer.

This CDR3 has 14 amino acids. Germline V lookup: CDR1 MNHEY, CDR2 SMNVEV (reference sequence). Trimming cost V 5 bases and J 6 bases; bases outside gene matches: 3. Measured with immunoSEQ multiplex PCR; TCRdb has only the in-frame clones, and not every one. The table lists about 80,000 clones, around nine tenths of them singletons, with approximately 12% in the top ten. Of note for this clone: Its antigen remains unidentified.

Study conclusions and caveats: CD8+ T cells were the subset that, on average, had more expanded clones than CD4+.

The input for sequencing was CD4+ or CD8+ T cells sorted from blood, taken in a trial of the OX40 agonist ivuxolimab. This chain connects TRBV27 to TRBJ2-3; 12 bases agree with TRBD2. The clonotype originates from an adult with an advanced solid tumor such as melanoma, head and neck, liver or kidney cancer. In DNA, the CDR3 is TGTGCCAGCAGTGCTAGCGGGAGGGGTGATACGCAGTATTTT. Amino acid sequence: CASSASGRGDTQYF.